This T cell receptor beta chain comes out of a study of a mutant IDH1 vaccine in newly diagnosed glioma. V lost 1 base and J 8 bases, leaving 11 bases between the germline ends. Per germline, CDR1 KGHSH and CDR2 LQKENI. The length of the CDR3 is 14 residues. Time point described: baseline, week 1 (first vaccination visit). Described treatment: pre-vaccination baseline after standard-of-care therapy. Sequenced by immunoSEQ multiplex PCR; TCRdb stores in-frame clones only, minus some. Of about 68,000 clones listed, 79% are singletons. The receptor comes from a man between 45 and 60 years old with glioma. The gene calls are TRBV18 and TRBJ2-2, with D unclear. The sequenced sample was PBMCs, obtained from a glioma patient treated with radiotherapy, temozolomide or both. The CDR3 DNA is TGTGCCAGCTCACCACGAGCCCGAGAAGGGGAGCTGTTTTTT. Translated: CASSPRAREGELFF.